Below, 27 T cell receptor beta chains from the same sample are listed, as sequenced in a study of T cell changes during pregnancy in multiple sclerosis (dated by TCRdb to between 2017 and 2020). The library was made by the immunoSEQ multiplex PCR assay. In TCRdb, the immuneACCESS table is reduced to in-frame sequences with V and J assigned. These tables do not hold every clone; where another copy was compared, an unresolved V gene accounts for under half, and the others remain unexplained. This sample holds about 50,000 clones; over 80% were observed only once. The ten largest clones capture approximately 0.6% of the sample. Sequenced material: CD4+ T cells from peripheral blood mononuclear cells, taken after pregnancy. The receptors here all came from a female donor with multiple sclerosis, enrolled in a pregnancy study.

The chain employs TRBV28 and TRBJ2-3; the D gene is possibly TRBD2 (6 bases). CDR1 and CDR2 from the germline V gene are MDHEN and SYDVKM. The V gene lost 6 bases and the J gene lost 2 bases, with 15 bases spanning the gap. The CDR3 runs to 15 residues. In DNA, the CDR3 is TGTGCCAGCAGAACTAGCAGAACGCCCACAGATACGCAGTATTTT. The encoded protein is CASRTSRTPTDTQYF.

V and J are TRBV18 and TRBJ1-4; 8 bases agree with TRBD1. V lost 5 bases and J lost 0; bases outside the gene matches: 14. This CDR3 region has 19 residues. CDR1 and CDR2 (germline): KGHSH, LQKENI. The CDR3 coding sequence is TGTGCCAGCTCATCGCTACACAGGGGGGCGCGAGCAACTAATGAAAAACTGTTTTTT. Protein sequence: CASSSLHRGARATNEKLFF.

The V call is TRBV2, the J call TRBJ1-2; TRBD1 matches at 10 bases. V gave up 6 bases and J gave up 1 base; unmatched junction bases: 11. CDR3 length: 17 amino acids. Germline CDR1 is SNHLY and CDR2 is FYNNEI. CDR3 nucleotide sequence: TGTGCCAGCAGCCCGGACAGGGGGGGCCGTTATAACTATGGCTACACCTTC. Translated: CASSPDRGGRYNYGYTF.

This chain uses TRBV5-1 with TRBJ2-1; 14 bases line up with TRBD2. Germline V gives CDR1 SGHRS, CDR2 YFSETQ. CDR3 length: 19 amino acids. V shed 4 bases, J shed 8 bases, and the junction held 17 bases outside the gene matches. The CDR3 sequence: CASSRQGTSGSKGVDEQFF. The CDR3 region has the DNA TGCGCCAGCAGCCGCCAAGGGACTAGCGGGAGTAAAGGGGTCGATGAGCAGTTCTTC.

The sample holds one count of this clone. The chain uses TRBV5-4 and TRBJ2-1; D might be TRBD2 (6 bases). The CDR3 loop spans 14 amino acids. Trimming took 7 bases from V and 5 from J, leaving 16 bases between them. The germline V gene has CDR1 SGHNT and CDR2 YYREEE (reference sequence). DNA of the CDR3: TGTGCCAGCTGGGGGGTGGGCAGGGACAATGAGCAGTTCTTC. Translating gives CASWGVGRDNEQFF.

This chain connects TRBV5-6 to TRBJ1-5; D may be TRBD1 (5 bases). The CDR3 is made up of 17 amino acids. V gave up 2 bases and J gave up 0 bases, with 15 bases separating them. CDR1 and CDR2 from the germline V gene are SGHDT and YYEEEE. This CDR3 reads CASSLGGGTASNQPQHF. The DNA of the CDR3 is TGTGCCAGCAGCTTAGGTGGGGGGACGGCTAGCAATCAGCCCCAGCATTTT.

The chain links TRBV5-6 to TRBJ2-5, with 9 bases matching TRBD1. The ends lost 5 bases at V and 2 bases at J; junction bases unmatched: 7. Germline values: CDR1 SGHDT, CDR2 YYEEEE. CDR3 size: 15 residues. The CDR3 nucleotides are TGTGCCAGCAGTCTCGCGGGACAGGGACAAGAGACCCAGTACTTC. Protein product: CASSLAGQGQETQYF.

This rearrangement joins TRBV11-3 to TRBJ2-5, with TRBD2 as a possible D gene (6 bases). V lost 4 bases and J 9 bases, leaving 18 bases between the germline ends. Germline V gene sequence: CDR1 SGHNT, CDR2 YENEEA. The CDR3 loop spans 14 amino acids. The CDR3: CASSSPPSVRAQYF. The CDR3 DNA follows: TGTGCCAGCAGCTCGCCCCCTAGCGTTCGGGCCCAGTACTTC. Based on the CDR3 plus reference TRBV11-3 and TRBJ2-5, the full variable domain is EAGVVQSPRYKIIEKKQPVAFWCNPISGHNTLYWYLQNLGQGPELLIRYENEEAVDDSQLPKDRFSAERLKGVDSTLKIQPAELGDSAVYLCASSSPPSVRAQYFGPGTRLLVL.

DNA for the CDR3: TGTGCCACCAGCGAGAGGAGCCTTAGAGGCGGCTACACCTTC. Protein sequence: CATSERSLRGGYTF. V is TRBV15 and J is TRBJ1-2; D gene unclear. CDR3 size: 14 residues. The germline gives CDR1 LNHNV, CDR2 YYDKDF (reference sequence). Trimming pared 5 bases from V and 8 bases from J, leaving 18 bases between.

V gene TRBV6-6 combines with J gene TRBJ2-7; D gene unclear. Germline V CDR1 and CDR2: MNHNY, SVGAGI (reference sequence). The CDR3 contains 14 residues. The V gene lost 5 bases and the J gene lost 0 bases, with 11 bases spanning the gap. The CDR3 coding sequence is TGTGCCAGCAGTCCCGGTTCTAGCTCCTACGAGCAGTACTTC. It encodes CASSPGSSSYEQYF.

The CDR3 nucleotides are TGCGCCAGCAGCCAAGGACTAACCGGCTCCTACGAGCAGTACTTC. This codes for CASSQGLTGSYEQYF. The V call is TRBV5-1, the J call TRBJ2-7, with D possibly matching TRBD2 (6 bases). The CDR3 is 15 amino acids. The ends were cut back, 4 bases at V and 0 bases at J, with 14 bases in the middle. Germline loops: CDR1 SGHRS, CDR2 YFSETQ.

The CDR3 DNA is TGTGCCAGCAGCCAGACAGGTCGTGGCTACACCTTC. Amino acids: CASSQTGRGYTF. The rearrangement links TRBV14 to TRBJ1-2, with D possibly TRBD1 on 6 matching bases. This CDR3 contains 12 residues. Trimming removed 3 bases from V and 7 bases from J, with 9 bases in between. Germline V lookup: CDR1 SGHDN, CDR2 FVKESK.

The chain carries TRBV6-6 and TRBJ1-5; maybe TRBD1 (5 bases). With 6 bases removed from V and 2 bases from J, the gap between germline ends came to 11 bases. The CDR3 is 14 residues long. CDR1 and CDR2 from the germline V gene are MNHNY and SVGAGI (reference sequence). In DNA, the CDR3 is TGTGCCAGCAGCCGGGGGGTAGGCAATCAGCCCCAGCATTTT. It translates to CASSRGVGNQPQHF.

This clone was observed once. The V and J genes are TRBV7-3 and TRBJ1-1; no firm D call. The germline CDR1 and CDR2 sequences are SGHTA and FQGTGA. The CDR3 sequence is 13 residues long. The V end lost 2 bases, the J end lost 4 bases, and 8 bases lay between the germline ends. The CDR3 spells CASSLGGGTEAFF. CDR3 sequence (DNA): TGTGCCAGCAGCTTAGGAGGCGGCACTGAAGCTTTCTTT.

This chain joins TRBV7-2 and TRBJ2-7, with D maybe TRBD2 (7 bases). Trimming removed 2 bases at V and 2 bases at J, with 13 bases between. Germline V gene data show CDR1 as SGHTA and CDR2 as FQGNSA. The CDR3 extends over 15 amino acids. In DNA, the CDR3 is TGTGCCAGCAGCTTAAGGGGGACTATCCCCTACGAGCAGTACTTC. Its translation is CASSLRGTIPYEQYF.

This rearrangement joins TRBV7-6 to TRBJ2-5; D might be TRBD2 (6 bases). The V gene lost 3 bases and the J gene lost 5 bases, with 13 bases spanning the gap. The CDR3 has 14 residues. Germline CDR1 SGHVS, CDR2 FNYEAQ. CDR3 in DNA: TGTGCCAGCAGCTTCTGGCGGGGCGGCGAGACCCAGTACTTC. Translated: CASSFWRGGETQYF.

This chain uses TRBV19 with TRBJ2-2, with a weak D call TRBD2 (6 bases). Trimming cost V 6 bases and J 1 base, with 12 bases left between them. This CDR3 has 15 amino acids. Germline-derived CDR1 and CDR2 are LNHDA and SQIVND (reference sequence). CDR3 in DNA: TGTGCCAGTAGGGGAGGAATGCAGAACACCGGGGAGCTGTTTTTT. Protein product: CASRGGMQNTGELFF.

This rearrangement joins TRBV2 to TRBJ1-2; 10 bases map to TRBD1. The CDR3 covers 17 residues. Unmatched junction bases numbered 17, after V lost 6 bases and J lost 7 bases. Germline V lookup: CDR1 SNHLY, CDR2 FYNNEI. CDR3 residues: CASRRGQGGGRLSGYTF. The CDR3 nucleotides are TGTGCCAGCAGACGTGGACAGGGGGGAGGGAGACTCTCTGGCTACACCTTC. The whole variable domain, filled in from reference TRBV2 and TRBJ1-2, reads EPEVTQTPSHQVTQMGQEVILRCVPISNHLYFYWYRQILGQKVEFLVSFYNNEISEKSEIFDDQFSVERPDGSNFTLKIRSTKLEDSAMYFCASRRGQGGGRLSGYTFGSGTRLTVV.

The V gene is TRBV4-3, the J gene TRBJ2-2, with D unresolved. V lost 1 base and J lost 3, with 6 bases in between. Germline V gene lookup returns CDR1 LGHNA and CDR2 YSLEER. The length of the CDR3 is 14 residues. The CDR3 DNA reads as TGCGCCAGCAGCCAAGCCCGCGACACCGGGGAGCTGTTTTTT. Translated, it gives CASSQARDTGELFF.

The rearrangement uses TRBV20-1 and TRBJ1-2; D remains ambiguous. The V gene lost 4 bases and the J gene lost 2 bases, with 5 bases spanning the gap. The CDR3 length is 11 residues. CDR1 and CDR2 (germline): DFQATT, SNEGSKA (reference sequence). Here the CDR3 reads CSANMNYGYTF. CDR3 sequence (DNA): TGCAGTGCTAATATGAACTATGGCTACACCTTC.

The V and J genes are TRBV11-2 and TRBJ2-7; 7 bases match TRBD2. This CDR3 region has 16 residues. Germline V gene data show CDR1 as SGHAT and CDR2 as FQNNGV. The junction had 13 bases not matched to a gene; V was cut back by 5 bases and J by 3 bases. This chain's CDR3 is CASSHLTQSGNYEQYF. The CDR3 DNA follows: TGTGCCAGCAGCCACCTCACACAGAGCGGGAACTACGAGCAGTACTTC.

The V call is TRBV2, the J call TRBJ1-5, with 7 positions matching TRBD1. The CDR3 runs to 15 residues. The trim removed 1 base at V and 6 bases at J, leaving 6 bases unmatched. CDR1 is SNHLY, CDR2 FYNNEI, per germline. This CDR3 is CASSEGQGMTQPQHF. The CDR3 nucleotides are TGTGCCAGCAGTGAAGGACAGGGAATGACTCAGCCCCAGCATTTT.

The chain combines TRBV6-6 with TRBJ2-5; 7 bases match TRBD1. The CDR3 contains 15 residues. J was trimmed by 0 bases and V by 6 bases; bases with no gene match: 7. Germline V lookup: CDR1 MNHNY, CDR2 SVGAGI (reference sequence). The CDR3 is CASRDGQAYQETQYF. The CDR3 region has the DNA TGTGCCAGCAGAGATGGACAGGCTTACCAAGAGACCCAGTACTTC.

The chain links TRBV4-2 to TRBJ2-1; TRBD2 aligns across 8 bases. V dropped 0 bases and J dropped 6; count of bases not matched to a gene: 7. The CDR3 has 16 residues. The germline CDR1 and CDR2 sequences are LGHNA and YNFKEQ. The CDR3 DNA reads TGTGCCAGCAGCCAAGAGAGTAGCGGGAAGGGCAATGAGCAGTTCTTC. As protein: CASSQESSGKGNEQFF.

The chain employs TRBV4-1 and TRBJ1-1; the D gene is possibly TRBD1 (6 bases). The length of the CDR3 is 16 residues. V was cut by 0 bases and J by 1 base, with 12 bases left in between. Germline CDR1 and CDR2: MGHRA and YSYEKL. CDR3 in amino acids: CASSQDQGRTNTEAFF. The CDR3 DNA follows: TGCGCCAGCAGCCAAGACCAGGGGCGGACGAACACTGAAGCTTTCTTT.

The chain is built from TRBV27 and TRBJ1-2; D not certain. Germline lookup yields CDR1 MNHEY and CDR2 SMNVEV (reference sequence). Between the trimmed V and J ends, which lost 6 bases and 4 bases, there was a span of 15 bases. The CDR3 has 14 residues. The CDR3 DNA reads TGTGCCAGCAGCCTGGGTGGGTCGGGCTATGGCTACACCTTC. Translation gives CASSLGGSGYGYTF.

This chain uses TRBV7-2 with TRBJ1-1; 7 bases are a match to TRBD1. CDR3 size: 14 residues. The V segment lost 6 bases and the J segment 4 bases; nucleotides outside the gene matches: 8. Germline values: CDR1 SGHTA, CDR2 FQGNSA. The CDR3 DNA follows: TGTGCCAGCAGAGTTCGACAGGGTCCCACTGAAGCTTTCTTT. Translating gives CASRVRQGPTEAFF.